The TCR beta chain under discussion was sequenced for a study of preoperative IRX-2 immunotherapy in early breast cancer. This CDR3 is 12 amino acids long. Germline V lookup: CDR1 SQVTM, CDR2 ANQGSEA. Trimming pared 6 bases from V and 0 bases from J, leaving 7 bases between. Treatment defined: preoperative locoregional IRX-2 cytokine immunotherapy. Preoperative locoregional IRX-2 cytokine immunotherapy was tested in the phase Ib source study. The assay was immunoSEQ multiplex PCR, and TCRdb's table has in-frame clones only and misses some. Counted here are about 3,600 clones, 80% occurring once; the ten biggest clones make up roughly 5.8%.

The source was tumor tissue, collected before IRX-2 immunotherapy. This clonotype originated in a human donor with breast cancer. This chain links TRBV29-1 with TRBJ2-3, with D uncertain. The CDR3, as DNA: TGCAGCGTCGGGTGGAGCACAGATACGCAGTATTTT. Translation: CSVGWSTDTQYF.